The rows below give T cell receptor beta chains drawn from one sample of a study of T-cell memory formation after mild COVID-19. In TCRdb, the 5' RACE reads were re-called with MiXCR into one record per CDR3 protein. This sample has about 15,000 distinct CDR3 sequences, with around 25% found just once. What was sequenced was PBMCs or a T cell subset sorted from them (not recorded which). All receptors derive from a man aged 18 to 29 who had mild COVID-19 (a few samples of this study predate the infection). Cell type and time point are not known. The CDR3 runs from the conserved cysteine through the conserved F or W.

>TRBJ2-7|TRBV5-1
CASSSRTGPNEQYF
>TRBJ2-5|TRBV6-5
CASSAGFGTQYF
>TRBJ2-7|TRBV4-3
CASSQRWEGTGFPNEQYF
>TRBJ1-1|TRBV12-3/TRBV12-4
CASSPTGIEAFF
>TRBJ1-6|TRBV6-6
CASSYPGQRDSPLHF
>TRBJ2-6|TRBV19
CASSNGGVSGANVLTF
>TRBJ2-1|TRBV7-9
CASSLGDRGGGEQFF
>TRBJ1-1|TRBV5-1
CASSKTGETEAFF
>TRBJ2-1|TRBV9
CASSVGGRNEQFF
>TRBJ1-2|TRBV5-1
CASSQSVGRGGYGYTF
>TRBJ2-1|TRBV3-1
CASSLEFEGGWYNEQFF
>TRBJ2-7|TRBV7-7
CASSAGTGYEQYF
>TRBJ1-2|TRBV12-3/TRBV12-4
CASSPFNRVYGYTF
>TRBJ2-7|TRBV29-1
CSVESGRESYEQYF
>TRBJ1-5|TRBV6-5
CASSYGRGFDQPQHF
>TRBJ1-6|TRBV5-4
CASSFGNGDSPLHF
>TRBJ2-2|TRBV9
CASSSGQNTGELFF
>TRBJ2-1|TRBV30
CAWSVRIEQFF
>TRBJ1-2|TRBV2
CASSAGGGYGYTF
>TRBJ2-1|TRBV7-6
CASSLGTSVTNEQFF
>TRBJ1-1|TRBV6-5
CASSRGPTEAFF
>TRBJ2-3|TRBV6-5
CASSYSGPSTDTQYF
>TRBJ2-1|TRBV6-2/TRBV6-3
CASSLRQREQFF
>TRBJ2-7|TRBV30
CAWIRAGGLTYEQYF
>TRBJ2-3|TRBV12-5
CASGSGDTDTQYF
>TRBJ1-5|TRBV6-2/TRBV6-3
CASSYGTHSLPQHF
>TRBJ2-1|TRBV14
CASSQTGGASYNEQFF